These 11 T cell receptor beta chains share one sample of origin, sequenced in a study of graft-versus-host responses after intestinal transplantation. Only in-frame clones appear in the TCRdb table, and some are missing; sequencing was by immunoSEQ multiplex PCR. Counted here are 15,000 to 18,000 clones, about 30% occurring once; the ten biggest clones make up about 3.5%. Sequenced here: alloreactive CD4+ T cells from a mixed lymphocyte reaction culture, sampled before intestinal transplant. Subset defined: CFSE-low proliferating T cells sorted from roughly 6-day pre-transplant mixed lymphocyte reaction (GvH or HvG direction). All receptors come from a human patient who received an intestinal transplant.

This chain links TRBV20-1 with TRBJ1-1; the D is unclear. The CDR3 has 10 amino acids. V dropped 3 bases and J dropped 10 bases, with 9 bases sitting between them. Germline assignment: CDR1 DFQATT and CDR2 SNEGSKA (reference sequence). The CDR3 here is CSASRRRAFF. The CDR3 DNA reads TGCAGTGCTAGCCGGAGAAGAGCTTTCTTT.

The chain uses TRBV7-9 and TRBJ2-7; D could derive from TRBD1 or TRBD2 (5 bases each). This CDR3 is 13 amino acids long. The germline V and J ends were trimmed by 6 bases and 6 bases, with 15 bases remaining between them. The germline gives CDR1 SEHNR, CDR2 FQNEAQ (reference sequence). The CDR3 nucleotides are TGTGCCAGCAGAAACACCGGGACGGGCGAGCAGTACTTC. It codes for CASRNTGTGEQYF.

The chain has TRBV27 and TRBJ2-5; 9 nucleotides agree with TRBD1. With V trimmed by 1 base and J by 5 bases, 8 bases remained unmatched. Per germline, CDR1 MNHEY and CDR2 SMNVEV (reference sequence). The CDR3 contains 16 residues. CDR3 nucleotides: TGTGCCAGCAGTTTATATTGGACAGGGGATAGGGAGACCCAGTACTTC. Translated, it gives CASSLYWTGDRETQYF.

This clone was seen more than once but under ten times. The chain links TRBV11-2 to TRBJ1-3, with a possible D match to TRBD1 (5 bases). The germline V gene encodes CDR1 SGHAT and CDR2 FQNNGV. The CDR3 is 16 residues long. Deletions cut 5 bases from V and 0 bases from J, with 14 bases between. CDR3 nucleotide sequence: TGTGCCAGCAGCGCAGGGTCGTCATTCTCTGGAAACACCATATATTTT. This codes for CASSAGSSFSGNTIYF.

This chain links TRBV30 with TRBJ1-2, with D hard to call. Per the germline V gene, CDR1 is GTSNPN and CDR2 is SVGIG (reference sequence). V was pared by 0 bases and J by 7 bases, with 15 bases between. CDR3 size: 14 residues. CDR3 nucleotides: TGTGCCTGGAGTGTTAGCCTGCTACGAAGTGGCTACACCTTC. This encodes CAWSVSLLRSGYTF.

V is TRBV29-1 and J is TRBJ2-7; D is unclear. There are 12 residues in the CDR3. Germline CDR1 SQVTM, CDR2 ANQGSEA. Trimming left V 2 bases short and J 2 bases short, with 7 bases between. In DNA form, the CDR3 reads TGCAGCGTTGAATTGTCGGCCTACGAGCAGTACTTC. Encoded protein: CSVELSAYEQYF.

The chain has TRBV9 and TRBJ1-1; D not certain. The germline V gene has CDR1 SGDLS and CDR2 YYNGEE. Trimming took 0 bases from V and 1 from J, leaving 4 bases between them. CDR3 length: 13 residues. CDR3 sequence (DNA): TGTGCCAGCAGCGTAGCACAGAACACTGAAGCTTTCTTT. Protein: CASSVAQNTEAFF.

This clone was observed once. The CDR3 DNA reads as TGTGCCAGCTCACCGGTGAAGGGGACAGGAAACACCATATATTTT. As protein: CASSPVKGTGNTIYF. This rearrangement joins TRBV18 to TRBJ1-3; a weak D match, TRBD1 (6 bases). Per germline, CDR1 KGHSH and CDR2 LQKENI. Trimming took 3 bases from V and 4 from J, leaving 13 bases between them. The CDR3 sequence is 15 residues long.

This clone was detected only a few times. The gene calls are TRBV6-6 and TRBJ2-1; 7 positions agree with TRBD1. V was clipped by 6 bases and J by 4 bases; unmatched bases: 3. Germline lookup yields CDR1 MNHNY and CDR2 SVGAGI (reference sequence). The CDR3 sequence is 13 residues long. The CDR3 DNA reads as TGTGCCAGCAGCCGGGACAGTTACAATGAGCAGTTCTTC. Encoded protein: CASSRDSYNEQFF.

CDR3 protein: CAISESRTAYEQYF. The CDR3 bases are TGTGCCATCAGTGAGTCGAGAACCGCCTACGAGCAGTACTTC. The genes are TRBV10-3 and TRBJ2-7; D call uncertain. The CDR3 is made up of 14 amino acids. Germline CDR1 and CDR2: ENHRY and SYGVKD. Trimming took 0 bases from V and 2 from J, leaving 8 bases between them.

The CDR3 DNA is TGTGCCAGCAGCAGGGTTTATAGCAATCAGCCCCAGCATTTT. Translated: CASSRVYSNQPQHF. V and J are TRBV6-9 and TRBJ1-5, with a possible D match to TRBD1 (5 bases). Per germline, CDR1 MNHGY and CDR2 SVAAGI. Trimming pared 6 bases from V and 0 bases from J, leaving 9 bases between. This CDR3 has 14 amino acids.